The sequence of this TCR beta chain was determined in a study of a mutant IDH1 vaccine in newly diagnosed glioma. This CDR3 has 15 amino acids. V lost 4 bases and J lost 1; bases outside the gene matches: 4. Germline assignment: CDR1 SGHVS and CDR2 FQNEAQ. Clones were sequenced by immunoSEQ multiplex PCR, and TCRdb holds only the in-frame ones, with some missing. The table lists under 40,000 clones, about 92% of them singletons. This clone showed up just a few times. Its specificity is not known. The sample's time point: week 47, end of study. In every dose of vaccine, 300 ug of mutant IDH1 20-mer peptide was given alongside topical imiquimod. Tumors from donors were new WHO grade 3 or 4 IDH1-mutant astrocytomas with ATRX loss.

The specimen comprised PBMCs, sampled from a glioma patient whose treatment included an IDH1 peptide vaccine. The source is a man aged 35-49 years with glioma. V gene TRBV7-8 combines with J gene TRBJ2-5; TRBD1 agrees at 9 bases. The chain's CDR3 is CASSSRQGGQETQYF. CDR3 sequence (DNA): TGTGCCAGCAGCTCCCGACAGGGGGGCCAAGAGACCCAGTACTTC.